This T cell receptor (beta chain) originates from a study of T cell responses to AZD1222 COVID-19 vaccine. Samples with a second dose at about 4 or about 12 weeks were pooled together. This table comes from immunoSEQ multiplex PCR, and its TCRdb copy is limited to in-frame clones, with some not included. The sample includes about 170,000 clones, 87% seen only once; the top ten take roughly 1.1%. About this clone: Its cognate antigen is unknown.

Germline V gives CDR1 LGHDT, CDR2 YNNKEL (reference sequence). This CDR3 has 20 amino acids. Trimming took 4 bases from V and 3 from J; bases not matched to a gene: 19. Study results and caveats: Breadth and depth of Spike-specific TCRs rose after two AZD1222 doses.

The rearrangement joins TRBV3-1 (or the pseudogene TRBV3-2) to TRBJ1-3, with 9 bases identical to TRBD1. The sample was peripheral blood, taken 28 days after the second AZD1222 dose. The sequence derives from an adult who received the AZD1222 COVID-19 vaccine. The CDR3 loop reads CASSPSLGAGTGSYGNTIYF. As DNA, the CDR3 is TGTGCCAGCAGCCCCTCCCTCGGAGCCGGGACAGGGAGTTATGGAAACACCATATATTTT.